These 20 T cell receptor beta chains share one sample of origin, sequenced in a study of T cell responses to AZD1222 COVID-19 vaccine (dated by TCRdb to about 2021). Library creation used the immunoSEQ multiplex PCR assay. As stored in TCRdb, this immuneACCESS dataset retains in-frame rearrangements with V and J assigned. A fraction of the clones does not appear; measured against another copy, unresolved V genes explain less than half of the discrepancy, and the remainder lacks a known reason. The sample data list more than 150,000 clones, and less than 95% of these were observed just once. The top ten hold roughly 1.6% of the sample. The intended sense of this specimen's time point label: baseline before first vaccination. The source material was peripheral blood, sampled on day 0 of AZD1222 vaccination. The receptor set was obtained from an adult in good health.

The rearrangement uses TRBV18 and TRBJ2-2; unclear D gene. V dropped 3 bases and J dropped 4 bases, with 3 bases sitting between them. CDR1 and CDR2 (germline): KGHSH, LQKENI. The CDR3 has 12 residues. The CDR3 here is CASSPATGELFF. DNA of the CDR3: TGTGCCAGCTCACCCGCCACCGGGGAGCTGTTTTTT.

This chain joins TRBV7-2 and TRBJ1-1, with 8 bases that match TRBD1. V was pared by 1 base and J by 5 bases, with 6 bases of the junction left unmatched. Germline CDR1 and CDR2: SGHTA and FQGNSA. CDR3 length: 15 amino acids. CDR3 coding DNA: TGTGCCAGCAGCTTAGGGCCAGGGGGCCAGACTGAAGCTTTCTTT. Its protein product is CASSLGPGGQTEAFF.

The V call is TRBV2, the J call TRBJ1-2; D not resolved. CDR3 length: 14 residues. The V gene lost 4 bases and the J gene lost 1 base, with 10 bases spanning the gap. In germline, CDR1 is SNHLY, CDR2 FYNNEI. The CDR3 region has the DNA TGTGCCAGCAGTGCGCGAGCTAGTAACTATGGCTACACCTTC. Translated: CASSARASNYGYTF.

The chain is built from TRBV28 and TRBJ1-2; D not resolved. The V gene lost 1 base and the J gene lost 2 bases, with 5 bases spanning the gap. Germline V gives CDR1 MDHEN, CDR2 SYDVKM. The CDR3 is made up of 13 amino acids. CDR3 region: CASSLSQNYGYTF. CDR3 in DNA: TGTGCCAGCAGTTTATCCCAGAACTATGGCTACACCTTC.

In its sample, this clone was seen once. The genes are TRBV9 and TRBJ2-5, with 8 bases matching TRBD2. The CDR3 loop spans 15 amino acids. Germline V CDR1 and CDR2: SGDLS, YYNGEE. V gave up 4 bases and J gave up 5 bases; unmatched junction bases: 10. This chain's CDR3 is CASSFTGTSGETQYF. CDR3 in DNA: TGTGCCAGCAGCTTTACCGGGACTAGTGGGGAGACCCAGTACTTC.

The chain's CDR3 is CATSRADGYNEKLFF. In DNA form, the CDR3 reads TGTGCCACCAGCAGAGCGGACGGTTATAATGAAAAACTGTTTTTT. This chain links TRBV15 with TRBJ1-4; D gene ambiguous. The ends were cut back, 1 base at V and 4 bases at J, with 10 bases in the middle. Germline V gene lookup returns CDR1 LNHNV and CDR2 YYDKDF (reference sequence). This CDR3 has 15 residues.

This clone occurred once. The chain links TRBV5-1 to TRBJ1-2; 7 bases are a match to TRBD1. CDR3 length: 16 residues. Germline CDR1 reads SGHRS; CDR2 reads YFSETQ. After removal of 2 bases from V and 4 bases from J, the junction contained 11 bases not matched to a gene. CDR3: CASSLGPGQSFYGYTF. Here the CDR3 DNA reads TGCGCCAGCAGCTTAGGTCCGGGACAGTCTTTCTATGGCTACACCTTC.

This chain links TRBV28 with TRBJ2-3; D tentatively reads TRBD1 or TRBD2 (5 bases each). Trimming stripped 10 bases from V and 1 base from J, with 12 bases between. The V gene's germline CDR1 is MDHEN and CDR2 SYDVKM. The CDR3 length is 13 residues. The CDR3 nucleotides are TGTGCCACCGAACAGGAGGGCACAGATACGCAGTATTTT. Its translation: CATEQEGTDTQYF.

The chain employs TRBV10-2 and TRBJ2-1, with a possible D match to TRBD2 (5 bases). Trimming removed 2 bases at V and 4 bases at J, with 15 bases between. The germline CDR1 and CDR2 sequences are WSHSY and SAAADI. There are 16 residues in the CDR3. The CDR3 nucleotides are TGCGCCAGCAGTGAGGCGGACTCGAAAAGATACAATGAGCAGTTCTTC. It is translated as CASSEADSKRYNEQFF.

This sequence joins TRBV5-1 and TRBJ1-1; 7 nucleotides line up with TRBD1. The V and J ends lost 3 bases and 4 bases, in that order; junction bases with no gene match: 9. Germline V gives CDR1 SGHRS, CDR2 YFSETQ. There are 15 residues in the CDR3. The CDR3 reads CASSWMTGQVTEAFF. In DNA form, the CDR3 reads TGCGCCAGCAGCTGGATGACAGGGCAGGTCACTGAAGCTTTCTTT.

The V and J genes are TRBV19 and TRBJ2-2; D may match TRBD1 or TRBD2 (5 bases each). The V end lost 5 bases, the J end lost 7 bases, and 17 bases lay between the germline ends. CDR3 length: 15 amino acids. Germline V gene lookup returns CDR1 LNHDA and CDR2 SQIVND (reference sequence). CDR3: CASSPRLGAIGELFF. For the CDR3, the DNA is TGTGCCAGTAGTCCGCGACTCGGGGCAATCGGGGAGCTGTTTTTT.

The chain employs TRBV10-3 and TRBJ1-5; D gene uncertain. CDR3 length: 14 residues. V lost 0 bases to trimming and J lost 3 bases, with 6 bases between them. The germline V gene encodes CDR1 ENHRY and CDR2 SYGVKD. The CDR3 bases are TGTGCCATCAGTGAGTCGACGGACAATCAGCCCCAGCATTTT. Its protein is CAISESTDNQPQHF.

The V call is TRBV3-1 (or the pseudogene TRBV3-2), the J call TRBJ1-6; TRBD1 aligns across 7 bases. CDR3 length: 15 amino acids. V lost 0 bases to trimming and J lost 8 bases; unmatched junction nucleotides: 4. Germline V gene lookup returns CDR1 LGHDT and CDR2 YNNKEL (reference sequence). The CDR3 region is CASSQEGQGDSPLHF. In DNA, the CDR3 is TGTGCCAGCAGCCAAGAGGGGCAGGGGGATTCACCCCTCCACTTT.

The sample holds a few counts of this clone. The rearrangement links TRBV2 to TRBJ2-5; maybe TRBD2 (6 bases). Trimming removed 3 bases at V and 6 bases at J, with 11 bases between. CDR3 length equals 13 residues. Germline CDR1 reads SNHLY; CDR2 reads FYNNEI. The CDR3 nucleotides read TGTGCCAGCAGTGAGGACTACATGAAGACCCAGTACTTC. Translated: CASSEDYMKTQYF.

The chain recombines TRBV5-6 with TRBJ2-3; 9 bases map to TRBD2. Trimming cost V 4 bases and J 4 bases; bases outside gene matches: 7. Germline V gives CDR1 SGHDT, CDR2 YYEEEE. The CDR3 runs 15 residues. Here the CDR3 reads CASSPLAGGSDTQYF. The CDR3 region has the DNA TGTGCCAGCAGCCCTCTCGCGGGGGGGTCAGATACGCAGTATTTT.

V gene TRBV28 combines with J gene TRBJ1-1; TRBD1 is a possible D gene (6 bases). V was shortened by 7 bases and J by 7 bases, with 16 bases between the two germline ends. The length of the CDR3 is 13 residues. Per the germline V gene, CDR1 is MDHEN and CDR2 is SYDVKM. The CDR3 DNA reads TGTGCCAGCACCAAACAGGGTAAATATGAAGCTTTCTTT. Translation gives CASTKQGKYEAFF.

The sample holds one count of this clone. This chain links TRBV3-1 (or the pseudogene TRBV3-2) with TRBJ2-7; D may be TRBD2 (5 bases). The length of the CDR3 is 11 residues. The germline V gene encodes CDR1 LGHDT and CDR2 YNNKEL (reference sequence). Trimming removed 10 bases at V and 3 bases at J, with 10 bases between. DNA for the CDR3: TGTGCCACCCGGGATATCTACGAGCAGTACTTC. Residues: CATRDIYEQYF.

The chain couples TRBV7-9 to TRBJ1-1, with D tentatively TRBD1 (5 bases). Germline V lookup: CDR1 SEHNR, CDR2 FQNEAQ (reference sequence). This CDR3 has 15 residues. Trimming cost V 1 base and J 2 bases, with 11 bases left between them. CDR3 nucleotides: TGTGCCAGCAGCTTAGTTTCCCGGGACAACACTGAAGCTTTCTTT. It yields the protein CASSLVSRDNTEAFF.

The chain joins TRBV4-2 to TRBJ2-7, with 9 bases aligning to TRBD1. The germline gives CDR1 LGHNA, CDR2 YNFKEQ. The junction had 2 bases not matched to a gene; V was cut back by 0 bases and J by 2 bases. The CDR3 consists of 15 residues. CDR3 residues: CASSQEGQGPYEQYF. DNA of the CDR3: TGTGCCAGCAGCCAAGAGGGACAGGGACCCTACGAGCAGTACTTC.

The chain carries TRBV3-1 (or the pseudogene TRBV3-2) and TRBJ2-5; perhaps TRBD2 as D (5 bases). V gave up 8 bases and J gave up 1 base, with 11 bases separating them. Germline loops: CDR1 LGHDT, CDR2 YNNKEL (reference sequence). The CDR3 loop spans 13 amino acids. CDR3 residues: CASSRASQETQYF. CDR3 sequence (DNA): TGTGCCAGCTCGAGGGCATCCCAAGAGACCCAGTACTTC.